This TCR beta chain was sequenced during a study of T cells in localized non-small cell lung cancer. Points from the study as a whole: Highest T cell clonality was seen in uninvolved adjacent lung, surpassing that measured in tumor. Multi-region tumor sequencing was not done, so intratumor heterogeneity could not be excluded. The study linked higher blood T cell density to longer overall survival. Detection in adjacent lung was observed for a median about 50 of the top 100 tumor clones.

The V gene's germline CDR1 is LNHDA and CDR2 SQIVND (reference sequence). The CDR3 loop spans 11 amino acids. Trimming took 9 bases from V and 9 from J, leaving 14 bases between them. TCRdb keeps only in-frame clones here, not all; method: immunoSEQ multiplex PCR. The table includes several thousand clones, about 42% detected once. As for this clone: Its target is not known.

The source is a woman aged 35-75 years with stage I lung adenocarcinoma. V and J are TRBV19 and TRBJ1-2; D gene uncertain. The sequencing used lung tumor tissue, collected before any cancer treatment. The CDR3 sequence is CASALGGRYTF. The CDR3, as DNA: TGTGCCAGCGCGCTCGGAGGGCGCTACACCTTC.